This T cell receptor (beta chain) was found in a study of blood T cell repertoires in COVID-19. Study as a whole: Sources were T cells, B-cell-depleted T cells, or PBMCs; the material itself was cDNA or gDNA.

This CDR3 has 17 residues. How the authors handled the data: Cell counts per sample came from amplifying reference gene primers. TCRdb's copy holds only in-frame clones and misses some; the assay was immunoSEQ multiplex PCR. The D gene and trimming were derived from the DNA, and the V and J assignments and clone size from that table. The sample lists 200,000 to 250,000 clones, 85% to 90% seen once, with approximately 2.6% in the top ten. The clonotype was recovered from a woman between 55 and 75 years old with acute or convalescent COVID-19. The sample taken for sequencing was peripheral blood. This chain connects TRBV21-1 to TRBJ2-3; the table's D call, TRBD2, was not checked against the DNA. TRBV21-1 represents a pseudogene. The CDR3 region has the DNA TGTGCCAGCAGCAAAGGCCTAGGCCCCCTCGTCTCAGATACGCAGTATTTT. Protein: CASSKGLGPLVSDTQYF.